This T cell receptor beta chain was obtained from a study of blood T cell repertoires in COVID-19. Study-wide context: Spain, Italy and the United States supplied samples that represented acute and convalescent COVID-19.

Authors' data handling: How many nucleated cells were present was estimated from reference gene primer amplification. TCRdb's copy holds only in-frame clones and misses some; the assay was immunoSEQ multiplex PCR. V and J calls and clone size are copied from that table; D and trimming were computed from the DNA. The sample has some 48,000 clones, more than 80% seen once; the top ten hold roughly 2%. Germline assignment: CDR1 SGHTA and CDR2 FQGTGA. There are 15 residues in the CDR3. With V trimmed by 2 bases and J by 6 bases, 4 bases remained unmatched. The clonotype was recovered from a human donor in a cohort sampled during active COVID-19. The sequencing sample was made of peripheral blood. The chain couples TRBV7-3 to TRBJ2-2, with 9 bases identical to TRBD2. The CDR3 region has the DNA TGTGCCAGCAGCTTAGATAGCGGGAGTGCCGGGGAGCTGTTTTTT. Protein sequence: CASSLDSGSAGELFF.